The 30 T cell receptor delta chains given below trace back to one sample, sequenced in a study of γδ T cells in repeated Plasmodium falciparum infection. TCRdb re-called the multiplex PCR reads through CATT. The top ten hold 7.5% to 10% of the sample, which has 90,000 to 95,000 delta-chain clones, 0.75% to 1% seen once. Bulk repertoires came from Vgamma9/Vdelta2+ or Vdelta2-negative gammadelta T cells flow-sorted from PBMC. Sequencing was done on a sample of gamma-delta T cells from blood. These receptors came from a pool of human donors (malaria-infected and uninfected, not separated).

In the case of this clone: TCRdb's protein for this DNA is that of a much larger clone and differs from the translation at residue 4, likely a read error; the protein shown is the DNA translation. The gene calls are TRDV2 and TRDJ1; D ambiguous. TCRdb does not report a J gene; here it was assigned by matching the DNA to germline references. Germline-derived CDR1 and CDR2 are GEAIGNYY and EKD. The CDR3 spans 13 residues. DNA for the CDR3: TGTGCCTGTGGCACCTGGTCCACCGATAAACTCATCTTT. As protein: CACGTWSTDKLIF.

This clone has only a few counts. The TCRdb protein, from a much larger clone, departs from this DNA's translation at residue 15, likely by read error; the protein shown derives from the DNA. The chain combines TRDV2 with TRDJ3, with TRDD3 identical over 12 bases. As TCRdb names no J gene, one was assigned here on the basis of a DNA match to germline. CDR3 length equals 18 residues. The germline V gene has CDR1 GEAIGNYY and CDR2 EKD. The CDR3 region is CACDNTGGYSWDTRRMFF. The DNA of the CDR3 is TGTGCCTGTGACAATACTGGGGGATACTCCTGGGACACCCGACGGATGTTTTTC.

This clone was picked up a small number of times. This sequence is one base from a far larger clone and is likely a read error. The sample carries other DNA sequences with the same CDR3. This rearrangement joins TRDV1 to TRDJ1; D could derive from TRDD2 or TRDD3 (6 bases each). Trimming removed 6 bases from V and 0 bases from J, with 41 bases in between. The CDR3 covers 24 residues. Per the germline V gene, CDR1 is TSWWSYY and CDR2 is QGS. The CDR3 reads CALGETGLPKRGGDPPINTDKLIF. The CDR3 coding sequence is TGTGCTCTTGGCGAAACGGGCCTTCCCAAACGTGGAGGGGATCCACCCATAAACACCGATAAACTCATCTTT.

This clone has more than one count but fewer than ten. Only one base separates this from a far larger clonotype, so it likely reflects a read error. Distinct nucleotide sequences in the sample also encode this CDR3. V is TRDV2 and J is TRDJ1, with D possibly TRDD2 on 6 matching bases. TCRdb gives no J gene; it was assigned here by matching the DNA to germline. Germline V gene sequence: CDR1 GEAIGNYY, CDR2 EKD. The CDR3 totals 15 residues. CDR3 in amino acids: CACDTSWSNTDKLIF. The CDR3 DNA follows: TGTGCCTGCGACACTTCCTGGAGCAACACCGATAAACTCATCTTT.

This clone showed up just a few times. TCRdb has a much larger clone's protein, which differs at residue 6 from the translation of this DNA, likely because of a read error; what is shown is the protein translated from the DNA. The chain recombines TRDV1 with TRDJ1; 11 bases map to TRDD3. The J gene was not available in TCRdb and was assigned here by matching the DNA to germline segments. The CDR3 covers 24 residues. V gave up 4 bases and J gave up 0 bases; unmatched junction bases: 28. Germline assignment: CDR1 TSWWSYY and CDR2 QGS. The CDR3 DNA is TGTGCTCTTGGGGCCTCTCCTGCGAATGGGGGATACGGGACAAGACCGCGGTACACCGATAAACTCATCTTT. Amino acids: CALGASPANGGYGTRPRYTDKLIF.

About this clone itself: The protein given by TCRdb reflects a much larger clone and differs at residue 15 from this DNA's translation, likely from a read error; the protein shown is the DNA's translation. This chain joins TRDV3 and TRDJ1, with 11 bases matching TRDD3. The CDR3 extends over 22 amino acids. Germline values: CDR1 TVYSNPD, CDR2 GDNSRS (reference sequence). V was clipped by 4 bases and J by 0 bases; unmatched bases: 28. CDR3 nucleotide sequence: TGTGCCTGCAAACTTCCTATCCCCTCGTACTGGGGGATAAGAGCGGACACCGATAAACTCATCTTT. It encodes CACKLPIPSYWGIRADTDKLIF.

This clone was recorded at least ten times. The chain couples TRDV1 to TRDJ1; TRDD3 matches at 8 bases. Germline lookup yields CDR1 TSWWSYY and CDR2 QGS. The V segment lost 3 bases and the J segment 6 bases; nucleotides outside the gene matches: 18. This CDR3 comprises 18 residues. In DNA form, the CDR3 reads TGTGCTCTTGGGGACCCGGGGGACTGGGGGCTATCCTCCTATAAACTCATCTTT. Translation gives CALGDPGDWGLSSYKLIF.

This clone showed up just a few times. A far larger clone is one base from this, pointing to a likely read error. The J gene is TRDJ1, the V gene TRDV2; 11 bases align to TRDD3. The J gene is not listed in TCRdb, so it was assigned here from a DNA match to germline. This CDR3 comprises 20 residues. Germline V CDR1 and CDR2: GEAIGNYY, EKD. V gave up 0 bases and J gave up 5 bases; unmatched junction bases: 19. CDR3 sequence (DNA): TGTGCCTGTGACACCGGTAATGGGGGATACGCCCCCCTACGGACTGATAAACTCATCTTT. This translates into CACDTGNGGYAPLRTDKLIF.

By share, this clone counts as medium-sized. The V call is TRDV2, the J call TRDJ1; D gene unclear. The ends were cut back, 3 bases at V and 0 bases at J, with 22 bases in the middle. This CDR3 spans 18 amino acids. Germline V lookup: CDR1 GEAIGNYY, CDR2 EKD. This chain's CDR3 is CACDSLLTRTLDTDKLIF. CDR3 sequence (DNA): TGTGCCTGTGACTCCTTACTCACACGGACACTTGACACCGATAAACTCATCTTT.

This clone occurred a few times. TCRdb's listed protein matches a much larger clone and diverges from this DNA's translation at residue 6, likely through a read error; the protein shown comes from the DNA. The chain employs TRDV1 and TRDJ1; tentatively, D is TRDD3 (6 bases). The J gene, not given by TCRdb, was assigned here from a germline match of the nucleotide sequence. The CDR3 is made up of 16 amino acids. With 5 bases removed from V and 2 bases from J, the gap between germline ends came to 18 bases. Germline V gene sequence: CDR1 TSWWSYY, CDR2 QGS. Here the CDR3 DNA reads TGTGCTCTTGGGCCCCCCTTCAGGGGGAGAACCGATAAACTCATCTTT. Translating gives CALGPPFRGRTDKLIF.

About this clone: The protein TCRdb gives is from a much larger clone and does not agree with this DNA's translation at residue 9, likely a read error; the protein shown here comes from the DNA. V gene TRDV1 combines with J gene TRDJ2, with D unclear. The J gene, left out of TCRdb, was set here by checking the DNA against germline. The germline CDR1 and CDR2 sequences are TSWWSYY and QGS. V lost 1 base and J 0 bases, leaving 21 bases between the germline ends. There are 20 residues in the CDR3. The CDR3 DNA reads TGTGCTCTTGGGGAACCCCTAGCGCAGGCCCGGTCGGCTTTGACAGCACAACTCTTCTTT. This codes for CALGEPLAQARSALTAQLFF.

This clone has just a few counts. TCRdb's listed protein matches a much larger clone and diverges from this DNA's translation at residue 17, likely through a read error; the protein shown comes from the DNA. The J gene went uncalled, whereas the V gene is TRDV2; TRDD3, as called in the table, went unchecked against the DNA. This CDR3 comprises 18 residues. Germline lookup yields CDR1 GEAIGNYY and CDR2 EKD. CDR3 coding DNA: TGTGCCTGTGACACCCGTAAAACTTTTGGGGGATCCGGCGATAAACTCACCTTT. Its translation is CACDTRKTFGGSGDKLTF.

The sample holds a few counts of this clone. The protein in TCRdb stems from a much larger clone and differs at residue 9 from this DNA's translation, likely a read error; here the protein is translated from the DNA. This chain links TRDV1 with TRDJ1; the D is unclear. TCRdb leaves out the J gene; it was filled in here by matching the DNA to germline. The V and J ends lost 0 bases and 7 bases respectively, with 24 bases between them. Germline V CDR1 and CDR2: TSWWSYY, QGS. This CDR3 has 18 residues. The DNA of the CDR3 is TGTGCTCTTGGGGAACTTTTCCCCACTCCGGGCGAATCTGGTAAACTCATCTTT. Translated, it gives CALGELFPTPGESGKLIF.

With regard to this clone: A read error likely explains why the TCRdb protein, taken from a much larger clone, differs from this DNA's translation at residue 8; the protein shown is translated from the DNA. This chain joins TRDV1 and TRDJ1; the match to TRDD3 covers 10 bases. The CDR3 is made up of 20 amino acids. Per the germline V gene, CDR1 is TSWWSYY and CDR2 is QGS. Trimming at V came to 4 bases and at J to 3 bases, leaving 20 bases not matched to a gene. The CDR3: CALGGPNALGDTKSADKLIF. In DNA form, the CDR3 reads TGTGCTCTTGGGGGCCCCAACGCATTGGGGGATACTAAAAGTGCCGATAAACTCATCTTT.

Details on this clone: A far bigger clonotype differs at one base, so this is likely a read error. The same CDR3 is also encoded by other DNA sequences in this sample. The chain joins TRDV2 to TRDJ3; weak D call: TRDD3 (6 bases). The J gene, missing from TCRdb, was assigned here through DNA to germline matching. The CDR3 has 19 residues. Germline-derived CDR1 and CDR2 are GEAIGNYY and EKD. V gave up 0 bases and J gave up 1 base, with 15 bases separating them. CDR3: CACDTTLNWASWDTRQMFF. The CDR3 DNA reads TGTGCCTGTGACACCACGCTGAACTGGGCTTCCTGGGACACCCGACAGATGTTTTTC.

This clone was found many times. A read error likely explains why the TCRdb protein, taken from a much larger clone, differs from this DNA's translation at residue 3; the protein shown is translated from the DNA. The V and J genes are TRDV1 and TRDJ1; 8 bases fit TRDD3. Germline values: CDR1 TSWWSYY, CDR2 QGS. CDR3 size: 21 residues. The CDR3 spells CAPGKLGYLERGDIVPDKLIF. The CDR3 DNA follows: TGTGCTCCTGGGAAGCTTGGATATTTAGAGAGGGGGGATATTGTGCCCGATAAACTCATCTTT.

This clone was seen more than once but under ten times. This DNA's translation and the protein TCRdb lists, from a much larger clone, do not match at residue 5, likely due to a read error; the protein shown is translated from the DNA. The chain couples TRDV2 to TRDJ1; no clear D gene. The J gene was not available in TCRdb and was assigned here by matching the DNA to germline segments. V was shortened by 2 bases and J by 3 bases, with 9 bases between the two germline ends. The CDR3 spans 13 residues. CDR1 GEAIGNYY and CDR2 EKD come from the germline V gene. CDR3 bases: TGTGCCTGTGACATCGGACGACCCGATAAACTCATCTTT. Translated, it gives CACDIGRPDKLIF.

A remark on this clone: The TCRdb record carries a much larger clone's protein, which differs from this DNA's translation at residue 6; a read error is the likely cause, and the protein listed here is the DNA translation. This chain links TRDV1 with TRDJ1; 8 nucleotides match TRDD3. This CDR3 comprises 18 residues. CDR1 and CDR2 from the germline V gene are TSWWSYY and QGS. J lost 2 bases, V lost 5 bases, and 16 bases had no gene match. The CDR3 reads CALGTKPWGTHETDKLIF. The CDR3 DNA reads TGTGCTCTTGGGACCAAACCCTGGGGGACCCACGAGACCGATAAACTCATCTTT.

Of note for this clone: With only one base between it and a far larger clone, this is likely a read error. At the DNA level, this CDR3 is encoded by other sequences in the same sample as well. This rearrangement joins TRDV2 to TRDJ1, with 10 positions matching TRDD3. Trimming cost V 0 bases and J 0 bases; bases outside gene matches: 6. Germline loops: CDR1 GEAIGNYY, CDR2 EKD. This CDR3 region has 17 residues. The DNA of the CDR3 is TGTGCCTGTGACACCATTACTGGGGGATTTAACACCGATAAACTCATCTTT. This codes for CACDTITGGFNTDKLIF.

This clone was counted at least ten times. TCRdb shows a much larger clone's protein in place of this DNA's translation, and the two differ at residue 8, likely through a read error; the protein shown is translated from the DNA. V and J are TRDV1 and TRDJ1; D might be TRDD3 (7 bases). No J segment appears in TCRdb, so it was assigned here by matching the sequence to germline. The germline V gene has CDR1 TSWWSYY and CDR2 QGS. The CDR3 spans 25 residues. Trimming pared 3 bases from V and 1 base from J, leaving 42 bases between. CDR3 residues: CALGDRGAWSFPLGQGVPRTDKLIF. CDR3 coding DNA: TGTGCTCTTGGGGACAGAGGAGCTTGGTCCTTCCCACTGGGGCAAGGGGTTCCACGCACCGATAAACTCATCTTT.

There are a few counts of this clone. With only one base between it and a far larger clone, this is likely a read error. This same CDR3 is encoded by further DNA sequences in the sample. V is TRDV2 and J is TRDJ3; TRDD3 matches at 13 bases. TCRdb supplies no J gene; here it was assigned by aligning the nucleotide sequence to germline. The germline CDR1 and CDR2 sequences are GEAIGNYY and EKD. There are 19 residues in the CDR3. The CDR3 protein is CACDSTGGYGSWDTRQMFF. In DNA form, the CDR3 reads TGTGCCTGCGACAGTACTGGGGGATACGGCTCCTGGGACACCCGACAGATGTTTTTC.

For this clone: The likely explanation is a read error, given a far larger clone one base away. Other DNA sequences from this sample encode an identical CDR3 as well. The chain links TRDV2 to TRDJ2, with a tentative D call TRDD3 (5 bases). Germline-derived CDR1 and CDR2 are GEAIGNYY and EKD. CDR3 length: 17 amino acids. This CDR3 is CACDPWGQTVGSAQLFF. The DNA of the CDR3 is TGTGCCTGTGACCCTTGGGGTCAAACCGTGGGGTCAGCACAGCTCTTCTTT.

As regards this clone: TCRdb assigns this DNA the protein of a much larger clone, which departs from its translation at residue 11; this likely reflects a read error, and the protein shown comes from translating the DNA. The V and J genes are TRDV2 and TRDJ1, with 8 bases that match TRDD3. TCRdb does not report a J gene; here it was assigned by matching the DNA to germline references. J was trimmed by 1 base and V by 0 bases; bases with no gene match: 15. This CDR3 comprises 19 residues. Germline CDR1 and CDR2: GEAIGNYY and EKD. The CDR3 region is CACDTVSAGGLLPTDKLIF. In DNA, the CDR3 is TGTGCCTGTGACACCGTATCGGCTGGGGGACTTCTTCCCACCGATAAACTCATCTTT.

Remarks on this clone: The protein TCRdb lists belongs to a much larger clone and differs from this DNA's translation at residue 9, which points to a read error; the protein shown is made from the DNA. The V gene is TRDV2, the J gene TRDJ1; 8 bases match TRDD2. Germline V gene sequence: CDR1 GEAIGNYY, CDR2 EKD. The CDR3 has 18 residues. The CDR3 nucleotides read TGTGCAGACAAGGCTTCCTACGTACATGGGGACGTTACCGATAAACTCATCTTT. Residues: CADKASYVHGDVTDKLIF.

The V gene is TRDV1, the J gene TRDJ1, with D possibly matching TRDD3 (5 bases). TCRdb does not report a J gene; here it was assigned by matching the DNA to germline references. CDR1 is TSWWSYY, CDR2 QGS, per germline. This CDR3 region has 19 residues. V lost 3 bases and J lost 7, with 30 bases in between. The CDR3 DNA sequence: TGTGCTCTTGGGGAGCTTTACTACGGGGGGGTAATACCAGGGTTTAAACTCATCTTT. This codes for CALGELYYGGVIPGFKLIF.

This clone turned up a few times. The protein TCRdb gives is from a much larger clone and does not agree with this DNA's translation at residue 5, likely a read error; the protein shown here comes from the DNA. CDR3 amino acids: CALGGFYANCFTDKLIF. CDR3 bases: TGTGCTCTTGGGGGCTTCTACGCGAACTGTTTCACCGATAAACTCATCTTT. V is TRDV1 and J is TRDJ1; D is unresolved. The J gene comes from matching the DNA to germline here; TCRdb lacks it. Looked up from germline, CDR1 is TSWWSYY and CDR2 is QGS. The CDR3 runs to 17 residues. The germline V and J ends were trimmed by 4 bases and 1 base, with 19 bases remaining between them.

The sample holds many counts of this clone. The protein in TCRdb stems from a much larger clone and differs at residue 14 from this DNA's translation, likely a read error; here the protein is translated from the DNA. The chain joins TRDV2 to TRDJ1; 8 nucleotides agree with TRDD3. The V gene's germline CDR1 is GEAIGNYY and CDR2 EKD. This CDR3 contains 16 residues. CDR3 in amino acids: CACDEVAILGAHKHIF. Here the CDR3 DNA reads TGTGCCTGTGACGAGGTCGCTATACTGGGGGCACATAAACACATCTTT.

The table lists this clone with a few counts. A far larger clone lies a single base away; this is likely a read error. Other DNA variants within this sample encode the same CDR3. The chain recombines TRDV1 with TRDJ1; D not certain. TCRdb gives no J gene; it was assigned here by matching the DNA to germline. From germline, CDR1 is TSWWSYY and CDR2 QGS. The CDR3 consists of 18 residues. Trimming took off 4 bases at V and 3 bases at J, with 24 bases between the two ends. The CDR3 sequence: CALGVRWAPDVQADKLIF. As DNA, the CDR3 is TGTGCTCTTGGGGTCCGTTGGGCTCCGGATGTACAGGCCGATAAACTCATCTTT.

A word on this clone: TCRdb's listed protein matches a much larger clone and diverges from this DNA's translation at residue 8, likely through a read error; the protein shown comes from the DNA. The chain has TRDV1 and TRDJ1; 13 bases map to TRDD3. The trim removed 4 bases at V and 7 bases at J, leaving 18 bases unmatched. Germline V gene lookup returns CDR1 TSWWSYY and CDR2 QGS. The CDR3 has 19 residues. CDR3 sequence: CALGVEAYLTTGGYGKLIF. The CDR3 region has the DNA TGTGCTCTTGGGGTCGAGGCCTACCTTACAACTGGGGGATACGGTAAACTCATCTTT.

This clone showed up many times. No DNA is shown, since the ends of the CDR3 on it are uncertain; the CDR3 is the one TCRdb lists. The V and J genes are TRDV1 and TRDJ1; TRDD3 is taken as the D call from the table, unchecked against the DNA. CDR1 is TSWWSYY and CDR2 is QGS in the germline V gene. With termini counted, the CDR3 has 19 amino acids. CDR3 sequence: CALGELTFGGPIEADKLIF.